This T cell receptor beta chain was sequenced in a study of CD8 T cells in ankylosing spondylitis. Study observations and caveats: What appeared characteristic of ankylosing spondylitis blood was a TCR beta motif of several highly homologous variants.

TCRdb re-called the 5' RACE reads with MiXCR, one entry per CDR3 protein. The table lists around 540,000 distinct CDR3 sequences, approximately 11% of them singletons, with approximately 6.2% in the top ten. The sample holds many counts of this clonotype. Its antigen remains unknown. Germline V gene lookup returns CDR1 SQVTM and CDR2 ANQGSEA. This CDR3 spans 13 amino acids. V shed 6 bases and J shed 4 bases, with 13 bases lying between them. Sample: blood, either unsorted or a sorted T cell fraction (not recorded which). The rearrangement links TRBV29-1 to TRBJ2-1; tentatively, D is TRBD1 (5 bases). The receptor's source is a male donor with ankylosing spondylitis. The CDR3 protein is CSVQGRVYNEQFF. As DNA, the CDR3 is TGCAGCGTGCAGGGAAGGGTATACAATGAGCAGTTCTTC.